Below, 26 T cell receptor beta chains from the same sample are listed, as sequenced in a study of cytomegalovirus exposure and HLA in healthy donors. PCR involved 60 Vbeta and 13 Jbeta primers. This table comes from immunoSEQ multiplex PCR, and its TCRdb copy is limited to in-frame clones, with some not included. This table holds about 160,000 clones, over 70% found once. Sequenced: PBMCs. Receptors were obtained from a man aged 30 to 39 in good health and CMV-seronegative.

J is TRBJ2-1 and V is TRBV30; 7 bases are shared with TRBD2. The CDR3 has 11 amino acids. Germline loops: CDR1 GTSNPN, CDR2 SVGIG (reference sequence). The ends lost 3 bases at V and 12 bases at J; junction bases unmatched: 5. The CDR3 is CAWRGTMTQFF. The CDR3 DNA sequence: TGTGCCTGGAGAGGGACTATGACGCAGTTCTTC.

CDR3 region: CASSISGQGFNEQFF. CDR3 DNA sequence: TGCGCCAGCAGTATTTCGGGACAGGGTTTCAATGAGCAGTTCTTC. The chain couples TRBV5-1 to TRBJ2-1; 9 nucleotides match TRBD1. There are 15 residues in the CDR3. CDR1 and CDR2 (germline): SGHRS, YFSETQ. The V segment lost 5 bases and the J segment 6 bases; nucleotides outside the gene matches: 9.

CDR3 amino acids: CASSAIAGEGNEQYF. CDR3 DNA sequence: TGTGCCAGCAGCGCAATAGCGGGAGAAGGAAACGAGCAGTACTTC. The chain employs TRBV9 and TRBJ2-7, with 9 nucleotides matching TRBD2. Germline V gene data show CDR1 as SGDLS and CDR2 as YYNGEE. The CDR3 has 15 residues. V was pared by 3 bases and J by 5 bases, with 9 bases of the junction left unmatched.

This clone was recorded once. V gene TRBV5-5 combines with J gene TRBJ2-1; possible D gene TRBD1, 7 bases. Trimming left V 1 base short and J 8 bases short, with 19 bases between. The V gene's germline CDR1 is SGHKS and CDR2 YYEKEE (reference sequence). The CDR3 length is 16 residues. The CDR3 sequence: CASSLIQAGGTDEQFF. CDR3 sequence (DNA): TGTGCCAGCAGCTTGATTCAGGCAGGGGGGACAGATGAGCAGTTCTTC. The whole variable domain, filled in from reference TRBV5-5 and TRBJ2-1, reads DAGVTQSPTHLIKTRGQQVTLRCSPISGHKSVSWYQQVLGQGPQFIFQYYEKEERGRGNFPDRFSARQFPNYSSELNVNALLLGDSALYLCASSLIQAGGTDEQFFGPGTRLTVL.

The chain is built from TRBV7-9 and TRBJ1-6; TRBD1 might be the D (5 bases). Germline lookup yields CDR1 SEHNR and CDR2 FQNEAQ (reference sequence). Trimming shortened V by 4 bases and J by 5 bases, and 21 bases separated the two germline ends. The CDR3 sequence is 18 residues long. The chain's CDR3 is CASSSPMGGESDNSPLHF. The CDR3 nucleotides are TGTGCCAGCAGCTCCCCTATGGGAGGGGAAAGCGATAATTCACCCCTCCACTTT.

This clone was seen a few times. The V gene is TRBV15, the J gene TRBJ1-1, with 10 bases identical to TRBD1. The germline CDR1 and CDR2 sequences are LNHNV and YYDKDF (reference sequence). The CDR3 contains 15 residues. J was trimmed by 5 bases and V by 1 base; bases with no gene match: 4. CDR3 region: CATSRAGQGDTEAFF. CDR3 in DNA: TGTGCCACCAGCAGAGCCGGACAGGGGGATACTGAAGCTTTCTTT.

J is TRBJ2-6 and V is TRBV27; D gene unclear. Between the trimmed V and J ends, which lost 2 bases and 11 bases, there was a span of 7 bases. Germline V gives CDR1 MNHEY, CDR2 SMNVEV (reference sequence). The CDR3 is 12 residues long. The CDR3 is CASSLPSHVLTF. The DNA of the CDR3 is TGTGCCAGCAGTTTACCTTCTCACGTCCTGACTTTC.

V and J are TRBV5-4 and TRBJ1-2; D might be TRBD1 (6 bases). The CDR3 extends over 16 amino acids. CDR1 is SGHNT, CDR2 YYREEE, per germline (reference sequence). Between the trimmed V and J ends, which lost 4 bases and 0 bases, there was a span of 16 bases. The CDR3 DNA reads TGTGCCAGCAGCCCCGGGGGGGGCGGAGCTAACTATGGCTACACCTTC. It encodes CASSPGGGGANYGYTF.

This chain connects TRBV28 to TRBJ1-6; 10 nucleotides line up with TRBD1. CDR1 is MDHEN, CDR2 SYDVKM, per germline. The J segment lost 9 bases and the V segment lost 7 bases, leaving 3 bases of the junction unmatched. The CDR3 runs to 13 residues. The CDR3 here is CASTGTGVSPLHF. The DNA of the CDR3 is TGTGCCAGCACGGGGACAGGGGTTTCACCCCTCCACTTT.

The genes are TRBV6-6 and TRBJ2-1; 10 bases agree with TRBD1. The junction had 3 bases not matched to a gene; V was cut back by 0 bases and J by 7 bases. The CDR3 totals 15 residues. Germline V gives CDR1 MNHNY, CDR2 SVGAGI (reference sequence). This CDR3 is CASSYSRGQGNEQFF. The CDR3 DNA reads as TGTGCCAGCAGTTACTCGAGGGGACAGGGGAATGAGCAGTTCTTC.

V gene TRBV9 combines with J gene TRBJ1-2, with D perhaps matching TRBD1 (5 bases). The length of the CDR3 is 14 residues. Deletions cut 4 bases from V and 8 bases from J, with 18 bases between. Germline CDR1 is SGDLS and CDR2 is YYNGEE. CDR3 sequence reads: CASSTGLPGKGYTF. The CDR3 nucleotides are TGTGCCAGCAGCACGGGACTTCCTGGGAAGGGCTACACCTTC.

The J gene is TRBJ1-2, the V gene TRBV2; D gene uncertain. The CDR3 contains 12 residues. Germline-derived CDR1 and CDR2 are SNHLY and FYNNEI. With 2 bases removed from V and 7 bases from J, the gap between germline ends came to 8 bases. This CDR3 reads CASSERLVGYTF. The CDR3 nucleotides read TGTGCCAGCAGTGAAAGGCTAGTTGGCTACACCTTC.

This rearrangement joins TRBV29-1 to TRBJ2-3; D gene ambiguous. The germline CDR1 and CDR2 sequences are SQVTM and ANQGSEA. Trimming took off 7 bases at V and 2 bases at J, with 16 bases between the two ends. This CDR3 is 14 amino acids long. CDR3 nucleotide sequence: TGCAGCGCCCAAACCCCGCGAATCACAGATACGCAGTATTTT. Translated, it gives CSAQTPRITDTQYF.

The rearrangement links TRBV7-2 to TRBJ2-2; TRBD1 agrees at 7 bases. V dropped 5 bases and J dropped 0; count of bases not matched to a gene: 0. This CDR3 comprises 14 residues. Germline V lookup: CDR1 SGHTA, CDR2 FQGNSA. CDR3 protein: CASSQGANTGELFF. CDR3 nucleotide sequence: TGTGCCAGCAGCCAGGGGGCGAACACCGGGGAGCTGTTTTTT.

The chain recombines TRBV11-2 with TRBJ1-5; tentative D call: TRBD1 (6 bases). In germline, CDR1 is SGHAT, CDR2 FQNNGV. This CDR3 spans 16 amino acids. V was cut by 3 bases and J by 5 bases, with 17 bases left in between. This CDR3 reads CASSLGPTGRDQPQHF. The CDR3 nucleotides read TGTGCCAGCAGCTTGGGGCCGACAGGCCGGGATCAGCCCCAGCATTTT. Complete variable domain (other parts from reference TRBV11-2 and TRBJ1-5): EAGVAQSPRYKIIEKRQSVAFWCNPISGHATLYWYQQILGQGPKLLIQFQNNGVVDDSQLPKDRFSAERLKGVDSTLKIQPAKLEDSAVYLCASSLGPTGRDQPQHFGDGTRLSIL.

Details on this clone: Only one base separates this from a far larger clonotype, so it likely reflects a read error. J is TRBJ2-6 and V is TRBV27; possibly TRBD2 for D (6 bases). V lost 3 bases, J lost 2 bases, and 11 bases lay in between. The length of the CDR3 is 16 residues. Germline CDR1 reads MNHEY; CDR2 reads SMNVEV (reference sequence). The CDR3 sequence is CASSFYSGTGANVLTF. For the CDR3, the DNA is TGTGCCAGCAGTTTCTATAGCGGTACTGGGGCCAACGTCCTGACTTTC.

For the CDR3, the DNA is TGTGCCAGCAGGTCTTTTACAGGTGCTGAAGCTTTCTTT. Translation: CASRSFTGAEAFF. The V call is TRBV6-1, the J call TRBJ1-1, with D maybe TRBD1 (5 bases). The CDR3 contains 13 residues. Trimming took 6 bases from V and 6 from J, leaving 14 bases between them. Per germline, CDR1 MNHNS and CDR2 SASEGT.

CDR3 coding DNA: TGTGCCAGCAGCTTATTAACAGTTTCGATCTATGGCTACACCTTC. Its protein is CASSLLTVSIYGYTF. This rearrangement joins TRBV7-8 to TRBJ1-2, with D unresolved. In germline, CDR1 is SGHVS, CDR2 FQNEAQ. V was trimmed by 2 bases and J by 4 bases, leaving 14 bases between them. The CDR3 covers 15 residues.

The rearrangement joins TRBV28 to TRBJ1-2; D may be TRBD1 (6 bases). The germline V and J ends were trimmed by 10 bases and 4 bases, with 19 bases remaining between them. Looked up from germline, CDR1 is MDHEN and CDR2 is SYDVKM. The CDR3 has 14 amino acids. This chain's CDR3 is CATFPQGYPYGYTF. The CDR3 nucleotides are TGTGCCACCTTTCCACAGGGATACCCCTATGGCTACACCTTC.

The J gene is TRBJ2-5, the V gene TRBV15; 7 nucleotides match TRBD1. Germline-derived CDR1 and CDR2 are LNHNV and YYDKDF (reference sequence). V lost 8 bases to trimming and J lost 4 bases; unmatched junction nucleotides: 7. The CDR3 runs 13 residues. The CDR3 DNA follows: TGTGCCACCTTGAAAGGGGGCCGAGAGACCCAGTACTTC. Amino acids: CATLKGGRETQYF.

This clone was observed a handful of times. V gene TRBV27 combines with J gene TRBJ1-5, with TRBD1 matching 7 bases. V shed 3 bases, J shed 1 base, and the junction held 3 bases outside the gene matches. CDR1 is MNHEY, CDR2 SMNVEV, per germline (reference sequence). The length of the CDR3 is 15 residues. The CDR3 region is CASSFGTASNQPQHF. DNA of the CDR3: TGTGCCAGCAGTTTCGGGACAGCCAGCAATCAGCCCCAGCATTTT.

The J gene is TRBJ1-1, the V gene TRBV7-9; tentatively, D is TRBD1 (6 bases). Looked up from germline, CDR1 is SEHNR and CDR2 is FQNEAQ (reference sequence). The CDR3 covers 12 residues. The V and J ends lost 2 bases and 7 bases respectively, with 8 bases between them. This chain's CDR3 is CASSLRTDEAFF. DNA of the CDR3: TGTGCCAGCAGCTTACGGACAGATGAAGCTTTCTTT.

The V gene is TRBV5-4, the J gene TRBJ2-1, with 10 bases that match TRBD1. CDR1 and CDR2 (germline): SGHNT, YYREEE (reference sequence). This CDR3 contains 16 residues. The V and J ends lost 5 bases and 9 bases, in that order; junction bases with no gene match: 14. In nucleotides, the CDR3 is TGTGCCAGCAGTTCTAGTCCGGGACAGGGGAATATTGAGCAGTTCTTC. The encoded protein is CASSSSPGQGNIEQFF.

V is TRBV9 and J is TRBJ1-1; 7 bases fit TRBD1. Germline assignment: CDR1 SGDLS and CDR2 YYNGEE. The J segment lost 1 base and the V segment lost 3 bases, leaving 12 bases of the junction unmatched. The CDR3 spans 17 residues. For the CDR3, the DNA is TGTGCCAGCAGCGCGGGGGATAGACAGGGTCGGAACACTGAAGCTTTCTTT. Amino acids: CASSAGDRQGRNTEAFF.

The rearrangement links TRBV5-1 to TRBJ1-1; the D is unclear. The germline gives CDR1 SGHRS, CDR2 YFSETQ. This CDR3 contains 14 residues. V was cut by 0 bases and J by 1 base, with 7 bases left in between. CDR3: CASSLGLGNTEAFF. CDR3 coding DNA: TGCGCCAGCAGCTTGGGCCTAGGGAACACTGAAGCTTTCTTT. The variable domain in full, completed from reference TRBV5-1 and TRBJ1-1, reads KAGVTQTPRYLIKTRGQQVTLSCSPISGHRSVSWYQQTPGQGLQFLFEYFSETQRNKGNFPGRFSGRQFSNSRSEMNVSTLELGDSALYLCASSLGLGNTEAFFGQGTRLTVV.

The chain joins TRBV18 to TRBJ2-1, with TRBD1 matching 12 bases. The CDR3 runs 16 residues. Germline V gives CDR1 KGHSH, CDR2 LQKENI. Trimming took 3 bases from V and 6 from J; bases not matched to a gene: 6. The CDR3 DNA reads TGTGCCAGCTCACCGTTACCGGGACAGGGGGCCAATGAGCAGTTCTTC. This codes for CASSPLPGQGANEQFF.